This T cell receptor (beta chain) was observed in a study of blood T cell repertoires in COVID-19. Overall study: Samples came from the United States, Italy and Spain, spanning acute and convalescent COVID-19. Nucleic acid was either cDNA or gDNA, and it came from T cells, B-cell-depleted T cells, or PBMCs.

This CDR3 has 15 residues. Germline CDR1 is SGHTA and CDR2 is FQGNSA. Germline trimming cut 5 bases from V and 4 bases from J; bases unmatched to any gene: 8. The table came from immunoSEQ multiplex PCR; TCRdb's copy has only in-frame clones and leaves some out. There are roughly 58,000 clones in the sample; 80% to 90% occur only once, and about 31% lies in the top ten. Followed over time, Seattle patients had been enrolled while infection was active. The sample comprised peripheral blood. The source is a man in his sixties with COVID-19, enrolled during active disease. The chain couples TRBV7-2 to TRBJ2-3; 8 bases fit TRBD2. CDR3 bases: TGTGCCAGCAGCCCCCAAGGCGGGAGGCCAGATACGCAGTATTTT. This translates into CASSPQGGRPDTQYF.